These 14 T cell receptor beta chains share one sample of origin, sequenced in a study of T cell responses to AZD1222 COVID-19 vaccine. Clones were read by immunoSEQ multiplex PCR, and TCRdb kept only the in-frame ones, dropping some. The table has 100,000 to 150,000 clones, around nine tenths seen once. Sequences were derived from peripheral blood, sampled on day 0 of AZD1222 vaccination. The source of these receptors is an adult in good health.

The chain couples TRBV4-1 to TRBJ2-7; 7 bases line up with TRBD1. The CDR3 loop spans 14 amino acids. V was pared by 1 base and J by 5 bases, with 5 bases of the junction left unmatched. Germline-derived CDR1 and CDR2 are MGHRA and YSYEKL. In nucleotides, the CDR3 is TGCGCCAGCAGCCAAGGAGACAGGGTACACGAGCAGTACTTC. It encodes CASSQGDRVHEQYF.

This clone was seen once. The chain has TRBV19 and TRBJ2-5; no clear D gene. Germline loops: CDR1 LNHDA, CDR2 SQIVND (reference sequence). V lost 6 bases and J lost 1, with 12 bases in between. The CDR3 sequence is 14 residues long. CDR3 DNA sequence: TGTGCCAGTAGCCTCAGCCCCGCCCAAGAGACCCAGTACTTC. Translation: CASSLSPAQETQYF.

V gene TRBV2 combines with J gene TRBJ2-7; perhaps TRBD2 as D (6 bases). The germline gives CDR1 SNHLY, CDR2 FYNNEI. The CDR3 has 16 residues. Trimming removed 7 bases at V and 2 bases at J, with 21 bases between. The CDR3 sequence: CASTRRRDTGTYEQYF. DNA for the CDR3: TGTGCCAGCACCCGCCGGCGGGATACGGGGACCTACGAGCAGTACTTC.

The chain combines TRBV28 with TRBJ1-2, with TRBD1 matching 10 bases. The trim removed 4 bases at V and 3 bases at J, leaving 2 bases unmatched. CDR1 is MDHEN, CDR2 SYDVKM, per germline. This CDR3 has 14 residues. The CDR3 DNA reads as TGTGCCAGCAGTTGGACAGGGGGTTACTATGGCTACACCTTC. This translates into CASSWTGGYYGYTF.

V is TRBV4-1 and J is TRBJ2-2; D is uncertain. This CDR3 comprises 16 residues. Per germline, CDR1 MGHRA and CDR2 YSYEKL. V dropped 0 bases and J dropped 5 bases, with 13 bases sitting between them. The chain's CDR3 is CASSQEMVSQTGELFF. In nucleotides, the CDR3 is TGCGCCAGCAGCCAAGAGATGGTTTCCCAAACCGGGGAGCTGTTTTTT.

The chain uses TRBV24-1 and TRBJ2-1; 7 positions agree with TRBD1. Trimming removed 3 bases from V and 9 bases from J; junction bases left unmatched: 16. The germline V gene encodes CDR1 KGHDR and CDR2 SFDVKD. This CDR3 spans 17 amino acids. CDR3 DNA: TGTGCCACCAGTGATCCCCTGACAGGGCCTGCCCTCGGTGAGCAGTTCTTC. This gives the protein CATSDPLTGPALGEQFF.

The CDR3 DNA follows: TGTGCCAGCAGTCAACCGGGACAGGGGGATGATGGGGGCTACACCTTC. Translated, it gives CASSQPGQGDDGGYTF. The J gene is TRBJ1-2, the V gene TRBV28, with 11 nucleotides matching TRBD1. Germline V gene lookup returns CDR1 MDHEN and CDR2 SYDVKM. The CDR3 length is 16 residues. With 5 bases clipped from V and 8 bases from J, the junction kept 13 bases outside the gene matches.

The CDR3 loop reads CASSPSRGEQFF. CDR3 bases: TGTGCCAGCAGTCCCTCTCGGGGTGAGCAGTTCTTC. The chain recombines TRBV12-3 or TRBV12-4 with TRBJ2-1, with a tentative D call TRBD2 (5 bases). CDR3 length equals 12 residues. V gave up 5 bases and J gave up 9 bases, with 11 bases separating them.

This chain links TRBV9 with TRBJ2-1; 9 bases map to TRBD2. Per the germline V gene, CDR1 is SGDLS and CDR2 is YYNGEE. With V trimmed by 0 bases and J by 6 bases, 19 bases remained unmatched. This CDR3 contains 20 residues. As DNA, the CDR3 is TGTGCCAGCAGCGTAGCCCCGGGATGGACAAGCGGGAGGTTCGGCAATGAGCAGTTCTTC. Its protein is CASSVAPGWTSGRFGNEQFF.

The chain couples TRBV9 to TRBJ1-1; maybe TRBD1 (6 bases). The CDR3 sequence is 16 residues long. The ends were cut back, 3 bases at V and 0 bases at J, with 15 bases in the middle. Germline assignment: CDR1 SGDLS and CDR2 YYNGEE. DNA of the CDR3: TGTGCCAGCAGCGGACCTGGGACACTGATGAACACTGAAGCTTTCTTT. The encoded protein is CASSGPGTLMNTEAFF.

The chain employs TRBV25-1 and TRBJ1-1; 8 bases are shared with TRBD1. Trimming removed 6 bases from V and 0 bases from J; junction bases left unmatched: 12. The CDR3 is 17 amino acids. Germline V gene lookup returns CDR1 MGHDK and CDR2 SYGVNS. As DNA, the CDR3 is TGTGCCAGCAGGAGGGGACAGGAGAGTAATATGAACACTGAAGCTTTCTTT. Translated, it gives CASRRGQESNMNTEAFF.

The chain is built from TRBV24-1 and TRBJ2-5, with 8 nucleotides matching TRBD2. Trimming cost V 5 bases and J 5 bases; bases outside gene matches: 6. The germline V gene has CDR1 KGHDR and CDR2 SFDVKD. The CDR3 totals 14 residues. The CDR3 sequence: CATSVGRAGETQYF. The CDR3 DNA reads as TGTGCCACCAGTGTCGGGAGGGCCGGGGAGACCCAGTACTTC.

The chain recombines TRBV7-2 with TRBJ2-6, with 8 bases matching TRBD1. V gave up 7 bases and J gave up 3 bases; unmatched junction bases: 17. Germline CDR1 reads SGHTA; CDR2 reads FQGNSA. CDR3 size: 19 residues. The CDR3 reads CASTKAWTGLDSGANVLTF. The CDR3 DNA reads as TGTGCCAGCACCAAGGCGTGGACAGGGTTGGATAGTGGGGCCAACGTCCTGACTTTC.

The chain employs TRBV3-1 (or the pseudogene TRBV3-2) and TRBJ1-4, with TRBD1 matching over 9 bases. Per the germline V gene, CDR1 is LGHDT and CDR2 is YNNKEL (reference sequence). CDR3 size: 16 residues. The trim removed 5 bases at V and 4 bases at J, leaving 8 bases unmatched. For the CDR3, the DNA is TGTGCCAGCAGCACCCCCGGGACAGGGTATAATGAAAAACTGTTTTTT. Protein: CASSTPGTGYNEKLFF.